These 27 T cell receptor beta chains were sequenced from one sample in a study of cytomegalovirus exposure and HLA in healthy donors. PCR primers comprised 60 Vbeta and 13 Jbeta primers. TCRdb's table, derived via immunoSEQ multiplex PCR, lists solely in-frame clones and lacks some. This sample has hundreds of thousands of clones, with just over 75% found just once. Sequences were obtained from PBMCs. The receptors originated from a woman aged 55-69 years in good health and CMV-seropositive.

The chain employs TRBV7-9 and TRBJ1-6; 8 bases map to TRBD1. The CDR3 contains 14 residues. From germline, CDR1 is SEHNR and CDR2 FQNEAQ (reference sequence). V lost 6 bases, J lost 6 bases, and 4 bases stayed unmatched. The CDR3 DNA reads TGTGCCAGCAGTGGACAGGGCATTAATTCACCCCTCCACTTT. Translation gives CASSGQGINSPLHF.

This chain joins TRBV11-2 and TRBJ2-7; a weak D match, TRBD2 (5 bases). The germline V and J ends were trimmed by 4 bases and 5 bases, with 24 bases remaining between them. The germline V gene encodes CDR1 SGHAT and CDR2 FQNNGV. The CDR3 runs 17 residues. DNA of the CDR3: TGTGCCAGCAGCTCACTTCGAGGGCGAAGAACCCTGGACGAGCAGTACTTC. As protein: CASSSLRGRRTLDEQYF.

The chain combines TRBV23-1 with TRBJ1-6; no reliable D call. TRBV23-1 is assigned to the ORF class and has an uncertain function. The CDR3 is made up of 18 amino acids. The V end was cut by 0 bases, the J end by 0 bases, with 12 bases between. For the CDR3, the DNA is TGCGCCAGCAGTCAATCCCTGACGGAGAGCTCCTATAATTCACCCCTCCACTTT. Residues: CASSQSLTESSYNSPLHF.

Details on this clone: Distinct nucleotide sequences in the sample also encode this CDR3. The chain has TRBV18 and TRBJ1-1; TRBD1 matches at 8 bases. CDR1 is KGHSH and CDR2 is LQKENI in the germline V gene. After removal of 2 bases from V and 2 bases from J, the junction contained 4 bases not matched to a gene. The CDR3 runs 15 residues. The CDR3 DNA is TGTGCCAGCTCACCAAGGACAGGGCCCAACACTGAAGCTTTCTTT. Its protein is CASSPRTGPNTEAFF.

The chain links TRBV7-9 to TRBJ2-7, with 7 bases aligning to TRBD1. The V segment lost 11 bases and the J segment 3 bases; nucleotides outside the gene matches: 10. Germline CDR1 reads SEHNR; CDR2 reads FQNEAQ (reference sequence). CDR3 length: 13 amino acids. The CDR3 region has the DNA TGTGCCTCACGCCGGGACAGTGACTACGAGCAGTACTTC. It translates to CASRRDSDYEQYF.

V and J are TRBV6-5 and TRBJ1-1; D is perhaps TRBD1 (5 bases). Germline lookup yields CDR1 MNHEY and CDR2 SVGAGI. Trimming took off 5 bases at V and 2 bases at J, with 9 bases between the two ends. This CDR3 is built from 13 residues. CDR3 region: CASSRGTNTEAFF. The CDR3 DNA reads TGTGCCAGCAGTCGCGGGACTAACACTGAAGCTTTCTTT.

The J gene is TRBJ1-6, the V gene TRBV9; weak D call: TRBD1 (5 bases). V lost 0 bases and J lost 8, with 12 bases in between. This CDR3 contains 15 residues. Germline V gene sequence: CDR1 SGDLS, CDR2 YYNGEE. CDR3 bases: TGTGCCAGCAGCGTAGAGGAGGGGACGCATTCACCCCTCCACTTT. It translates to CASSVEEGTHSPLHF.

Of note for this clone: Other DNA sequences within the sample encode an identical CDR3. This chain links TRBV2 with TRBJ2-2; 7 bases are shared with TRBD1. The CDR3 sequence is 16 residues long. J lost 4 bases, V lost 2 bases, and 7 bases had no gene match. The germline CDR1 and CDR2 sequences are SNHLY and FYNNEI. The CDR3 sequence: CASSELGQGVTGELFF. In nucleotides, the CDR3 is TGTGCCAGCAGTGAATTGGGGCAGGGGGTCACCGGGGAGCTGTTTTTT.

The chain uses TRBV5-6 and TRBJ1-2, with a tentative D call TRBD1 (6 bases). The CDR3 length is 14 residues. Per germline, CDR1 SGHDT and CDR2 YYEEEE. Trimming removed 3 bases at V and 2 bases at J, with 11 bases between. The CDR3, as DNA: TGTGCCAGCAGCTACCCCGACAGGAACTATGGCTACACCTTC. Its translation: CASSYPDRNYGYTF.

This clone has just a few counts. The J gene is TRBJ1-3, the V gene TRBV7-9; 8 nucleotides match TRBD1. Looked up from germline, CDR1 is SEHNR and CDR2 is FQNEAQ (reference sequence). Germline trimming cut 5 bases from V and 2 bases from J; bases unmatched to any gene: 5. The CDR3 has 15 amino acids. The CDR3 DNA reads TGTGCCAGCAGCCCCCAGACAGGGGCTGGAAACACCATATATTTT. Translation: CASSPQTGAGNTIYF.

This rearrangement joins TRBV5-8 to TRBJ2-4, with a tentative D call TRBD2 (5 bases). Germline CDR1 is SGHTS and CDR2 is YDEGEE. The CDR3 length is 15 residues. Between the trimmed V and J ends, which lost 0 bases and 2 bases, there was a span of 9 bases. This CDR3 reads CASSLGGAPKNIQYF. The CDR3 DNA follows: TGTGCCAGCAGCTTGGGGGGAGCTCCCAAAAACATTCAGTACTTC.

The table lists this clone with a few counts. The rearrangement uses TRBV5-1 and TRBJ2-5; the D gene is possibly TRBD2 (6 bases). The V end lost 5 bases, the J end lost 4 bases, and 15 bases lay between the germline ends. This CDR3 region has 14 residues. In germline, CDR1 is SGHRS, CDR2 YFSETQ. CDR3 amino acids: CASRPGLMGETQYF. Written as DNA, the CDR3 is TGCGCCAGCAGACCCGGACTAATGGGAGAGACCCAGTACTTC.

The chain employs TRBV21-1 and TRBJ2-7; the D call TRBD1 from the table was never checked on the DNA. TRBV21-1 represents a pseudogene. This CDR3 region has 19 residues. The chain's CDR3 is CASSSDPRDRQTPPYEQYF. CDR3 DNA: TGTGCCAGCAGCAGCGATCCCCGGGACAGGCAAACACCCCCCTACGAGCAGTACTTC.

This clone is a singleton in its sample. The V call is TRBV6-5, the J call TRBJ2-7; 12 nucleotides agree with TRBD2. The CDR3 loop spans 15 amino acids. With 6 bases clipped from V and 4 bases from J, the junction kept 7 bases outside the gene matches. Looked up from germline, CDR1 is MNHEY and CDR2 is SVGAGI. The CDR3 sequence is CASSPLAGGPYEQYF. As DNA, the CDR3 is TGTGCCAGCAGCCCCCTAGCGGGAGGGCCGTACGAGCAGTACTTC.

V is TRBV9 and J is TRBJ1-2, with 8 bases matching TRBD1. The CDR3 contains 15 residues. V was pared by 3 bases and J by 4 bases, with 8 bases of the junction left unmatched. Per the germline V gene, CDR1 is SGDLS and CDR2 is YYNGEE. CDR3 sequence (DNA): TGTGCCAGCAGCGGATATCAGGGGGCGGGCTATGGCTACACCTTC. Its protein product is CASSGYQGAGYGYTF.

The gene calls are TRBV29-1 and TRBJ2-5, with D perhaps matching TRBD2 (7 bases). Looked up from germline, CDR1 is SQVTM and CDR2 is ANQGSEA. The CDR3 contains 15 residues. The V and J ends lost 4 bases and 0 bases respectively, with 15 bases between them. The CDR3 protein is CSVVWRGRYQETQYF. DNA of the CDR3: TGCAGCGTTGTTTGGCGGGGGCGGTACCAAGAGACCCAGTACTTC.

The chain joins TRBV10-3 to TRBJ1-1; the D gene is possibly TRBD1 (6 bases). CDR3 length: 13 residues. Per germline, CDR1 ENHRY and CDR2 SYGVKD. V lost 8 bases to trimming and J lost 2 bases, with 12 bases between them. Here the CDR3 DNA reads TGTGCCATCGGGGGCACCGGTAACACTGAAGCTTTCTTT. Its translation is CAIGGTGNTEAFF.

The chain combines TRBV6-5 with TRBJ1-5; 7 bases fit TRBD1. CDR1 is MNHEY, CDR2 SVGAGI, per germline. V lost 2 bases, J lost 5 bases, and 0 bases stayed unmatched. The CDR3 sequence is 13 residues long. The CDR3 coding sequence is TGTGCCAGCAGTTACCAGGGGGATCAGCCCCAGCATTTT. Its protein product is CASSYQGDQPQHF.

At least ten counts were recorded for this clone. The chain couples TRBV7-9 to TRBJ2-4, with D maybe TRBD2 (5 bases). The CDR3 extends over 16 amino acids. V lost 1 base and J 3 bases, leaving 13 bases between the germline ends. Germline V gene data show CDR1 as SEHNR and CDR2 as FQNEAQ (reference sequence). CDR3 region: CASSLVGDSSKNIQYF. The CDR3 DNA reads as TGTGCCAGCAGCTTAGTCGGGGATTCAAGCAAAAACATTCAGTACTTC.

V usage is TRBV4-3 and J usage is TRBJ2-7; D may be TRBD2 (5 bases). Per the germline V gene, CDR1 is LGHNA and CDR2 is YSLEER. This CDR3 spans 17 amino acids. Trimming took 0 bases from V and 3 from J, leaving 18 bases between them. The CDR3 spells CASSQERAAGEHYEQYF. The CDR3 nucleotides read TGCGCCAGCAGCCAAGAGAGGGCGGCAGGCGAACACTACGAGCAGTACTTC.

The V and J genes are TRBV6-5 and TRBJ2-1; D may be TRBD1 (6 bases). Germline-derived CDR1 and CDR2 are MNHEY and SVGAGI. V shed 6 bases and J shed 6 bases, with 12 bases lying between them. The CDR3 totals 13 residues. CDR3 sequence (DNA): TGTGCCAGCAGCCCAGCAGGGGTCAATGAGCAGTTCTTC. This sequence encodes CASSPAGVNEQFF.

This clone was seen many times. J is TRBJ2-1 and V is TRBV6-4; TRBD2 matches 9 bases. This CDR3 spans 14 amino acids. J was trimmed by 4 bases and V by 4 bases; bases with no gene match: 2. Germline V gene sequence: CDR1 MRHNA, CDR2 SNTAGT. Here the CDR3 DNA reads TGTGCCAGCAGTGCTAGCGGGGCGTACAATGAGCAGTTCTTC. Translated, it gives CASSASGAYNEQFF.

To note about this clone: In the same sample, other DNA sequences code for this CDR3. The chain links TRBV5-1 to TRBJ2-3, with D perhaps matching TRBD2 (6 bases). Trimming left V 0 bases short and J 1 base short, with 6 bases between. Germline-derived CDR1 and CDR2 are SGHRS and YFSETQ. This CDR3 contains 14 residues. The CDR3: CASSLGGGTDTQYF. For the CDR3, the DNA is TGCGCCAGCAGCTTGGGCGGGGGCACAGATACGCAGTATTTT.

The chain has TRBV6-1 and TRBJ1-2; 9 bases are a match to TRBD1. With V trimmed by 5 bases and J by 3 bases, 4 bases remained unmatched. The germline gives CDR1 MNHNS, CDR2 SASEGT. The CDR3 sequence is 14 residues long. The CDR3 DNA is TGTGCCAGCAGTCCACGGACAGGGGACTATGGCTACACCTTC. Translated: CASSPRTGDYGYTF.

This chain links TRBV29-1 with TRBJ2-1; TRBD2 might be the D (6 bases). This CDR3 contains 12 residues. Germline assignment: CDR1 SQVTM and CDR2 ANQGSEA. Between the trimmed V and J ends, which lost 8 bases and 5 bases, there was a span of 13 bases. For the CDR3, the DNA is TGCAGCTTGCTGGGACTGCACAATGAGCAGTTCTTC. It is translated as CSLLGLHNEQFF.

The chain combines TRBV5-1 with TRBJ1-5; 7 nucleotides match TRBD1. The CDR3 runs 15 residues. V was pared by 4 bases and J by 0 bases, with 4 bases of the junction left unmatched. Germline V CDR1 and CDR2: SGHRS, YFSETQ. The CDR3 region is CASSDTGDSNQPQHF. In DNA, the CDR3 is TGCGCCAGCAGCGATACAGGGGATAGCAATCAGCCCCAGCATTTT.

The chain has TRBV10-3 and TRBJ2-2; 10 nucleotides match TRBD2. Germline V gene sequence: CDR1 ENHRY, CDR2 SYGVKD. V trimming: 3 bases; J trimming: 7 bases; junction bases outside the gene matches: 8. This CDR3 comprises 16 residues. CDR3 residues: CAISDVGTSDGGELFF. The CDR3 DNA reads TGTGCCATCAGTGACGTCGGGACTAGCGATGGCGGGGAGCTGTTTTTT.